This TCR beta chain stems from a study of identifying expanded T cells in peripheral blood. The CDR3 is made up of 14 amino acids. Germline V gene lookup returns CDR1 SGHAT and CDR2 FQDESV (reference sequence). Trimming removed 5 bases from V and 4 bases from J; junction bases left unmatched: 4. Generated by immunoSEQ multiplex PCR, the TCRdb table keeps only in-frame clones and is missing some. The sample carries about 94,000 clones, around 90% recorded once. The sample holds a few counts of this clone. This clonotype was obtained from a person aged 18-69 years in good health. The rearrangement links TRBV11-1 to TRBJ2-7; 11 nucleotides line up with TRBD1. The sequencing input was blood. The DNA for the CDR3 is TGTGCCAGCAGCGTGGGACAGGGGGATTACGAGCAGTACTTC. Translated, it gives CASSVGQGDYEQYF.